This entry features one T cell receptor beta chain sequence. Its specificity is not known. This sample was taken from a study of long-term antiretroviral therapy in people with HIV. Findings and limits, study-wide: Data on ART adherence, viral resistance or therapy changes were unavailable.

This was the immunoSEQ v3.0 assay at survey level. Libraries were prepared by immunoSEQ multiplex PCR; TCRdb keeps only in-frame clonotypes and omits some of them. This table holds some 16,000 clones, 77% found once. Until DNA extraction, the samples held between roughly 1-10 million cryopreserved PBMC. The sequence was collected from a man aged 40-49 years with HIV. The specimen was unsorted PBMCs, collected 2.1 years after starting antiretroviral therapy.

The CDR3 DNA sequence: TGCGCCAGCAGTGAGTCCCCCGGAGATACGCAGTATTTT. Translating gives CASSESPGDTQYF. The chain employs TRBV10-1 and TRBJ2-3; no reliable D call. V dropped 0 bases and J dropped 5 bases, with 6 bases sitting between them. Germline CDR1 and CDR2: WNHNN and SYGVQD (reference sequence). There are 13 residues in the CDR3.